This T cell receptor (beta chain) was obtained from a study of blood T cell repertoires in COVID-19. Study-level background: From the United States, Italy and Spain came samples of acute and convalescent COVID-19. In each case, the material was cDNA or gDNA derived from T cells, B-cell-depleted T cells, or PBMCs.

In the original processing: Researchers report that nucleated cell counts were estimated from reference gene primer amplification. Sequencing was performed with immunoSEQ multiplex PCR; in TCRdb, only in-frame clones are kept and a portion is missing. V and J calls and clone size are as listed in that table; D and trimming were resolved from the DNA. This table has around 50,000 clones, 85% to 90% appearing once. The CDR3 consists of 15 residues. The V gene end was trimmed by 8 bases and the J gene end by 1 base; junction bases not matched to a gene: 7. Per the germline V gene, CDR1 is SGHNT and CDR2 is YYREEE (reference sequence).

This receptor was identified in a man aged 55 to 70 with acute or convalescent COVID-19. Sequences were obtained from peripheral blood. The gene calls are TRBV5-4 and TRBJ1-1; 11 bases are shared with TRBD1. CDR3 in amino acids: CARTGTGGRNTEAFF. The CDR3 bases are TGTGCCAGAACTGGGACAGGGGGGAGGAACACTGAAGCTTTCTTT.